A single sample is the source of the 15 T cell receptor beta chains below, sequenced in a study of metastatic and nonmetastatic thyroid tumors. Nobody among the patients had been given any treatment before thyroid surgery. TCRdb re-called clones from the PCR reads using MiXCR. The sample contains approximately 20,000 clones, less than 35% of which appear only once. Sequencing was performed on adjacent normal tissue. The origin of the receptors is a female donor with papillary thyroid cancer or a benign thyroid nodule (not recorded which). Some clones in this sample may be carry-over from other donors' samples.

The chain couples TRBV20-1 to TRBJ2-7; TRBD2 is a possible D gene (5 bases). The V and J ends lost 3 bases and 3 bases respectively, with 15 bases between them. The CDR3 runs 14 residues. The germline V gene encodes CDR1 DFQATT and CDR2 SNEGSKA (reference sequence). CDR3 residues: CSASLSGPFYEQYF. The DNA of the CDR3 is TGCAGTGCTAGTTTGAGCGGACCCTTCTACGAGCAGTACTTC.

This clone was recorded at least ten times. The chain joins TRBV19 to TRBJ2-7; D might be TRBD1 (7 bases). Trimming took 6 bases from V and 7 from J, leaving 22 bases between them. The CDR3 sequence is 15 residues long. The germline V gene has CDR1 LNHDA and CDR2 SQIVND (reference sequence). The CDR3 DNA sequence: TGTGCCAGTAGCATTTCTCAGGGGGGCGGTGGAGAGCAGTACTTC. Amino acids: CASSISQGGGGEQYF.

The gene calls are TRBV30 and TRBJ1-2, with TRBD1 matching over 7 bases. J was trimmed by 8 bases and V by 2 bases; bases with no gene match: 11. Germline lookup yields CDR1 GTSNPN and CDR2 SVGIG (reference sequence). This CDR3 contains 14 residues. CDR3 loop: CAWSPGQGVRGYTF. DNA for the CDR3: TGTGCCTGGAGTCCGGGGCAGGGGGTAAGGGGCTACACCTTC.

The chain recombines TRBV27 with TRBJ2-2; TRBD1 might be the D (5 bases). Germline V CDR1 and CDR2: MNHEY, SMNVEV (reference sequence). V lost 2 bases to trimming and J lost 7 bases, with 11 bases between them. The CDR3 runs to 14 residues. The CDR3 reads CASSLGAAHGELFF. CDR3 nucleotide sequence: TGTGCCAGCAGTTTAGGGGCGGCCCACGGGGAGCTGTTTTTT.

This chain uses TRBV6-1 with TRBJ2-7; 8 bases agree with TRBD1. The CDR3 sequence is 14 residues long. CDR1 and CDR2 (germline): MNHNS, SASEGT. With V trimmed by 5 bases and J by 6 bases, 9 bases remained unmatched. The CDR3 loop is CASSPLRGRVEQYF. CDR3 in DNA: TGTGCCAGCAGTCCCCTCAGGGGGCGGGTCGAGCAGTACTTC.

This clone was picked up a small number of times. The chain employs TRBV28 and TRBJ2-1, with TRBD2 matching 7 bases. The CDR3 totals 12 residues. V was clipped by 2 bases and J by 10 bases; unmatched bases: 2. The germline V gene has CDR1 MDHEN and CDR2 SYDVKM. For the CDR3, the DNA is TGTGCCAGCAGTTTAGCTAGCGGAGAGCAGTTCTTC. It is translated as CASSLASGEQFF.

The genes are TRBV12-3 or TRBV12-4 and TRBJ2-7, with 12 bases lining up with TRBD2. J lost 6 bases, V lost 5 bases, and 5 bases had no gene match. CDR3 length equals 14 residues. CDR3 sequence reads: CASSPSGRASEQYF. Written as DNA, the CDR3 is TGTGCCAGCAGTCCTAGCGGGAGGGCCTCCGAGCAGTACTTC.

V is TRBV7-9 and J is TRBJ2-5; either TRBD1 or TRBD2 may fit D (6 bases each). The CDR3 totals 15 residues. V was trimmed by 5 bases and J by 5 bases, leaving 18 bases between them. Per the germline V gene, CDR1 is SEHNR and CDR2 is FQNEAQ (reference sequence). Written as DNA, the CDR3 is TGTGCCAGCAGCCCAGAGGGGGGCAGGTTTGAGACCCAGTACTTC. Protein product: CASSPEGGRFETQYF.

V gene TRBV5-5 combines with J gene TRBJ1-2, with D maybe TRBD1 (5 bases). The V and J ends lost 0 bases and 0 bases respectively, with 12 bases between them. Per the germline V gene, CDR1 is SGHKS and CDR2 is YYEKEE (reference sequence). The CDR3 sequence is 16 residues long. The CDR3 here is CASSLEWDGSNYGYTF. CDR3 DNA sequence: TGTGCCAGCAGCTTGGAGTGGGACGGGTCTAACTATGGCTACACCTTC.

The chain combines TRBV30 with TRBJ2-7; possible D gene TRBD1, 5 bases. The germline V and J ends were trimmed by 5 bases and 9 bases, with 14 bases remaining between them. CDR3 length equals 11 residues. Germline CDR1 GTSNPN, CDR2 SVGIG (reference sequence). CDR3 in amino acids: CAWGAGVVQYF. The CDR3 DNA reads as TGTGCCTGGGGGGCAGGAGTGGTGCAGTACTTC.

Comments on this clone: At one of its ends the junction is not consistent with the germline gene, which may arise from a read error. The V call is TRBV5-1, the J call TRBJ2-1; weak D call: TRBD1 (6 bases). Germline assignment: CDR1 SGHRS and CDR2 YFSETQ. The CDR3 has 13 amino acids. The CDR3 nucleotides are TGCGCCAGCAGCTTTGGGACACTCAATAAGCAGTTCTTC. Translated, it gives CASSFGTLNKQFF.

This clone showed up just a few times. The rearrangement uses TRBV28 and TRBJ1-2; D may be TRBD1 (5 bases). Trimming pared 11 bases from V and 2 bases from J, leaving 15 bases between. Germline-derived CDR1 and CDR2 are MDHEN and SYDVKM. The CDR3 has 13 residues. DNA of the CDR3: TGTGCCGGATCCAGGGCAGGGAACTATGGCTACACCTTC. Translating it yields CAGSRAGNYGYTF.

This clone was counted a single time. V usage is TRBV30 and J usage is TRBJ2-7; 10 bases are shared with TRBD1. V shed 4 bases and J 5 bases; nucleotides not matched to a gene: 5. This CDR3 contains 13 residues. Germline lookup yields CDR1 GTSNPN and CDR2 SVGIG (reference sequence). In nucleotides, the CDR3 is TGTGCCTGGAAAGGGACAGGGGTAAACGAGCAGTACTTC. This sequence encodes CAWKGTGVNEQYF.

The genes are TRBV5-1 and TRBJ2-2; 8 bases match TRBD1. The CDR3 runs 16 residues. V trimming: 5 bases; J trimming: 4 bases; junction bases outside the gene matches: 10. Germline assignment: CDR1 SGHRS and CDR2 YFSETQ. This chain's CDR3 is CASRKNQGAGTGELFF. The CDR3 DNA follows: TGCGCCAGCAGAAAGAATCAGGGGGCGGGCACCGGGGAGCTGTTTTTT.

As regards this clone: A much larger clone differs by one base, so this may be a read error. The chain's CDR3 is CASKAGGTNEQYF. CDR3 nucleotide sequence: TGTGCCAGCAAGGCGGGAGGTACCAACGAGCAGTACTTC. The gene calls are TRBV28 and TRBJ2-7, with 8 bases that match TRBD2. V trimming: 7 bases; J trimming: 5 bases; junction bases outside the gene matches: 7. Germline assignment: CDR1 MDHEN and CDR2 SYDVKM. This CDR3 region has 13 residues.